This T cell receptor (beta chain) was observed in a study of T cell repertoires in cytomegalovirus infection. Study in general: The study used recently identified HLA-C-restricted and well-studied HLA-B-restricted CMV epitopes. Public TCR beta signature analysis indicated the presence of both CMV infection and matching HLA type.

V trimming: 6 bases; J trimming: 6 bases; junction bases outside the gene matches: 7. The length of the CDR3 is 15 residues. The germline V gene has CDR1 MNHEY and CDR2 SVGEGT. Overall study results and limits: Across the ex vivo response, the dominant clonotypes were HLA-C-restricted CMV-specific TCR beta clonotypes. Carriers of CMV plus the relevant HLA were identified by cumulative public TCR beta family frequency.

MiXCR, run by TCRdb on the reads, gives a single entry per CDR3 protein. The table records about 310,000 distinct CDR3 sequences, around 25% of them present only once. As concerns this clonotype: What it binds is unknown.

The chain uses TRBV6-2 or TRBV6-3 and TRBJ2-1; 11 bases fit TRBD2. Sequences were derived from cultured PBMCs, sampled from culture after CMV antigen stimulation. The origin of this receptor is a human donor in good health (CMV status not recorded). Some clones in this sample may be carry-over from other donors' samples. In DNA form, the CDR3 reads TGTGCCAGCAGGCAAGGGCTAGCGGGGGGCAATGAGCAGTTCTTC. Translating it yields CASRQGLAGGNEQFF.